The next 25 T cell receptor beta chains were all read from a single sample in a study of T cell responses to AZD1222 COVID-19 vaccine. Repertoires were generated with immunoSEQ multiplex PCR, while TCRdb's copy carries only in-frame clones and drops some. Of about 96,000 clones listed, about 89% are singletons. This material consisted of peripheral blood, taken on day 0 of AZD1222 vaccination. The receptors come from an adult in good health.

This chain links TRBV7-9 with TRBJ1-2; no clear D gene. Germline CDR1 is SEHNR and CDR2 is FQNEAQ (reference sequence). With 1 base removed from V and 2 bases from J, the gap between germline ends came to 11 bases. There are 15 residues in the CDR3. The DNA of the CDR3 is TGTGCCAGCAGCTTAGTGACGACCTGGAACTATGGCTACACCTTC. This sequence encodes CASSLVTTWNYGYTF. Looking up the rest from reference TRBV7-9 and TRBJ1-2 gives the full variable domain: DTGVSQNPRHKITKRGQNVTFRCDPISEHNRLYWYRQTLGQGPEFLTYFQNEAQLEKSRLLSDRFSAERPKGSFSTLEIQRTEQGDSAMYLCASSLVTTWNYGYTFGSGTRLTVV.

This chain links TRBV4-2 with TRBJ2-3; 13 bases are a match to TRBD2. Germline V CDR1 and CDR2: LGHNA, YNFKEQ. The V and J ends lost 4 bases and 2 bases, in that order; junction bases with no gene match: 9. The CDR3 runs to 18 residues. The CDR3 nucleotides are TGTGCCAGCAGCCCACGACTAGCGGGGGGCATTCCCACAGATACGCAGTATTTT. Residues: CASSPRLAGGIPTDTQYF.

The rearrangement joins TRBV5-1 to TRBJ2-3; 15 bases map to TRBD2. J gave up 3 bases and V 3 bases, and 5 bases lay outside the gene matches. CDR1 and CDR2 (germline): SGHRS, YFSETQ. The CDR3 extends over 17 amino acids. The DNA of the CDR3 is TGCGCCAGCAGCTCGGGACTAGCGGGGGGTCGGACAGATACGCAGTATTTT. The encoded protein is CASSSGLAGGRTDTQYF.

The rearrangement joins TRBV5-8 to TRBJ1-1; D not certain. The V end lost 4 bases, the J end lost 0 bases, and 7 bases lay between the germline ends. The V gene's germline CDR1 is SGHTS and CDR2 YDEGEE. This CDR3 is built from 13 residues. The CDR3 bases are TGTGCCAGCAGCCGACAATTGAACACTGAAGCTTTCTTT. It codes for CASSRQLNTEAFF.

The sample holds a few counts of this clone. The chain has TRBV7-2 and TRBJ1-3, with a weak D call TRBD1 (6 bases). CDR1 and CDR2 (germline): SGHTA, FQGNSA. This CDR3 spans 16 amino acids. V was trimmed by 1 base and J by 0 bases, leaving 10 bases between them. CDR3 sequence reads: CASSLVGGLSGNTIYF. CDR3 sequence (DNA): TGTGCCAGCAGCTTAGTAGGGGGGCTCTCTGGAAACACCATATATTTT.

This clone was observed a single time. This sequence joins TRBV7-9 and TRBJ1-1, with TRBD1 matching 9 bases. The germline gives CDR1 SEHNR, CDR2 FQNEAQ (reference sequence). Germline trimming cut 4 bases from V and 6 bases from J; bases unmatched to any gene: 12. The CDR3 sequence is 16 residues long. The CDR3 DNA is TGTGCCAGCAGCTCAAGCGGGGGACAGGGTAGATCTGAAGCTTTCTTT. Translated, it gives CASSSSGGQGRSEAFF.

This chain joins TRBV12-3 or TRBV12-4 and TRBJ1-6; no clear D. Trimming took off 3 bases at V and 8 bases at J, with 8 bases between the two ends. The CDR3 has 13 residues. The CDR3 sequence: CASSFREHSPLHF. The CDR3 DNA is TGTGCCAGCAGTTTCCGGGAACATTCACCCCTCCACTTT.

V is TRBV30 and J is TRBJ2-5; D is perhaps TRBD2 (6 bases). CDR1 and CDR2 (germline): GTSNPN, SVGIG (reference sequence). This CDR3 contains 13 residues. V lost 4 bases to trimming and J lost 1 base, with 10 bases between them. CDR3 sequence reads: CAWNRDFQETQYF. As DNA, the CDR3 is TGTGCCTGGAACCGGGACTTCCAAGAGACCCAGTACTTC.

The gene calls are TRBV10-3 and TRBJ1-1; D is uncertain. The CDR3 covers 12 residues. Germline V gene sequence: CDR1 ENHRY, CDR2 SYGVKD. Trimming removed 4 bases at V and 1 base at J, with 4 bases between. CDR3 sequence (DNA): TGTGCCATCAGTGTTGGGAACACTGAAGCTTTCTTT. Translating gives CAISVGNTEAFF.

This sequence joins TRBV16 and TRBJ2-6; 7 bases align to TRBD1. V gave up 2 bases and J gave up 0 bases; unmatched junction bases: 4. There are 17 residues in the CDR3. Germline CDR1 and CDR2: KGHSY and FQNENV. CDR3 amino acids: CASSQGTDGSGANVLTF. The DNA of the CDR3 is TGTGCCAGCAGCCAAGGGACAGATGGCTCTGGGGCCAACGTCCTGACTTTC.

The chain links TRBV2 to TRBJ2-7, with D perhaps being TRBD1 or TRBD2 (6 bases each). This CDR3 has 15 residues. CDR1 SNHLY and CDR2 FYNNEI come from the germline V gene. The V gene lost 6 bases and the J gene lost 2 bases, with 17 bases spanning the gap. CDR3 in DNA: TGTGCCAGCAGGACGCCGGGGGCAGGGCCCTACGAGCAGTACTTC. Its protein is CASRTPGAGPYEQYF.

This clone was counted a single time. This chain joins TRBV3-1 (or the pseudogene TRBV3-2) and TRBJ2-1, with D possibly being TRBD2 (5 bases). The CDR3 has 17 amino acids. With 4 bases removed from V and 4 bases from J, the gap between germline ends came to 20 bases. Germline V CDR1 and CDR2: LGHDT, YNNKEL (reference sequence). In DNA, the CDR3 is TGTGCCAGCAGCCGAGGAACGGGGTTTCGCATTTACAATGAGCAGTTCTTC. Translated, it gives CASSRGTGFRIYNEQFF.

The rearrangement uses TRBV5-4 and TRBJ2-5, with 11 bases fitting TRBD2. This CDR3 is 15 amino acids long. Per the germline V gene, CDR1 is SGHNT and CDR2 is YYREEE (reference sequence). V was pared by 7 bases and J by 5 bases, with 10 bases of the junction left unmatched. The CDR3 loop reads CASQSTSSGGETQYF. In nucleotides, the CDR3 is TGTGCCAGCCAATCAACGTCTAGCGGGGGGGAGACCCAGTACTTC.

The chain joins TRBV7-9 to TRBJ1-1; 9 nucleotides align to TRBD1. J was trimmed by 6 bases and V by 2 bases; bases with no gene match: 7. The CDR3 consists of 15 residues. Germline CDR1 SEHNR, CDR2 FQNEAQ (reference sequence). The CDR3 loop is CASSLNRGRRAEAFF. CDR3 coding DNA: TGTGCCAGCAGCTTAAACAGGGGGCGAAGGGCTGAAGCTTTCTTT.

The chain is built from TRBV5-5 and TRBJ2-5; TRBD2 matches 8 bases. The V and J ends lost 4 bases and 5 bases, in that order; junction bases with no gene match: 7. This CDR3 is 14 amino acids long. Germline V lookup: CDR1 SGHKS, CDR2 YYEKEE (reference sequence). This chain's CDR3 is CASSPERGWETQYF. Here the CDR3 DNA reads TGTGCCAGCAGCCCGGAGCGGGGGTGGGAGACCCAGTACTTC.

In DNA form, the CDR3 reads TGTGCCAGCAGCTTAGTGACAGGGGGAGCCCTCTTCTATGGCTACACCTTC. Translating it yields CASSLVTGGALFYGYTF. The chain employs TRBV7-2 and TRBJ1-2; 9 bases align to TRBD1. Germline V gene lookup returns CDR1 SGHTA and CDR2 FQGNSA. With V trimmed by 1 base and J by 4 bases, 10 bases remained unmatched. This CDR3 has 17 amino acids.

This chain links TRBV19 with TRBJ1-4; no firm D call. V was trimmed by 5 bases and J by 7 bases, leaving 8 bases between them. The CDR3 contains 12 residues. In germline, CDR1 is LNHDA, CDR2 SQIVND (reference sequence). CDR3 nucleotide sequence: TGTGCCAGTAGTTCGGGCCGTGAAAAACTGTTTTTT. Translating it yields CASSSGREKLFF. The full variable domain, rest sourced from reference TRBV19 and TRBJ1-4, is DGGITQSPKYLFRKEGQNVTLSCEQNLNHDAMYWYRQDPGQGLRLIYYSQIVNDFQKGDIAEGYSVSREKKESFPLTVTSAQKNPTAFYLCASSSGREKLFFGSGTQLSVL.

The V gene is TRBV2, the J gene TRBJ1-5; TRBD1 might be the D (5 bases). The germline gives CDR1 SNHLY, CDR2 FYNNEI. The V gene lost 7 bases and the J gene lost 0 bases, with 13 bases spanning the gap. The CDR3 consists of 15 residues. The CDR3 bases are TGTGCCAGCATAGACAGTCTGTATAGCAATCAGCCCCAGCATTTT. Amino acids: CASIDSLYSNQPQHF.

This rearrangement joins TRBV24-1 to TRBJ2-1, with a tentative D call TRBD1 (5 bases). Germline loops: CDR1 KGHDR, CDR2 SFDVKD. Trimming cost V 3 bases and J 4 bases, with 21 bases left between them. This CDR3 contains 18 residues. The CDR3 is CATSDPSMSDSTYNEQFF. CDR3 coding DNA: TGTGCCACCAGTGATCCCTCCATGAGTGACAGCACTTACAATGAGCAGTTCTTC.

J is TRBJ2-7 and V is TRBV28, with 8 bases fitting TRBD1. The CDR3 sequence is 13 residues long. In germline, CDR1 is MDHEN, CDR2 SYDVKM. With V trimmed by 7 bases and J by 5 bases, 7 bases remained unmatched. The CDR3 nucleotides read TGTGCCAGCAATGCTCCAGGGGGCCACGAGCAGTACTTC. It codes for CASNAPGGHEQYF.

This clone has just one count. The V and J genes are TRBV6-5 and TRBJ1-2; D gene ambiguous. This CDR3 has 13 residues. Germline V gene lookup returns CDR1 MNHEY and CDR2 SVGAGI. Trimming removed 6 bases at V and 3 bases at J, with 11 bases between. The CDR3 DNA sequence: TGTGCCAGCAGCCCCGGGAGTTACTATGGCTACACCTTC. Encoded protein: CASSPGSYYGYTF.

The chain employs TRBV9 and TRBJ2-1, with TRBD2 matching 8 bases. In germline, CDR1 is SGDLS, CDR2 YYNGEE. This CDR3 comprises 14 residues. The ends lost 4 bases at V and 8 bases at J; junction bases unmatched: 8. This chain's CDR3 is CASSPGTSLHEQFF. The DNA of the CDR3 is TGTGCCAGCAGCCCTGGGACTAGTCTGCATGAGCAGTTCTTC.

The chain carries TRBV4-3 and TRBJ2-1, with unresolved D. V was clipped by 0 bases and J by 12 bases, with 12 bases between them. The germline gives CDR1 LGHNA, CDR2 YSLEER. This CDR3 comprises 13 residues. The CDR3 reads CASSQEGHEVQFF. Written as DNA, the CDR3 is TGCGCCAGCAGCCAAGAGGGCCACGAGGTGCAGTTCTTC.

CDR3 DNA sequence: TGTGCCAGCAGCCAGGGACCTGTGGAAAAACTGTTTTTT. Residues: CASSQGPVEKLFF. J is TRBJ1-4 and V is TRBV14; a possible D gene is TRBD1 (5 bases). Trimming removed 3 bases at V and 8 bases at J, with 10 bases between. The CDR3 has 13 residues. In germline, CDR1 is SGHDN, CDR2 FVKESK.

The chain couples TRBV28 to TRBJ2-5; D unresolved. The CDR3 totals 16 residues. Trimming left V 7 bases short and J 2 bases short, with 20 bases between. Germline V gene sequence: CDR1 MDHEN, CDR2 SYDVKM. The CDR3 is CASKPWVTVRQETQYF. CDR3 nucleotides: TGTGCCAGCAAGCCATGGGTGACGGTGAGACAAGAGACCCAGTACTTC.